The T cell receptor beta chain under discussion was sequenced for a study of cytomegalovirus exposure and HLA in healthy donors. Overall study context: Among the 398 genotyped donors, around 81% were placed in the Caucasian-associated ancestry cluster.

A few counts support this clone. Antigen specificity is unknown. Study-level results: Common viral pathogens seemed to be connected with several of the most significant clusters, according to a later analysis. Sequencing probably produced one cluster of sequence variants that were highly shared.

It was with 60 Vbeta and 13 Jbeta primers that the PCR ran. Assay used: immunoSEQ multiplex PCR; TCRdb lists only in-frame clones, some missing. The sample holds 100,000 to 150,000 clones, 70% to 80% seen once. Losses at the gene ends were 4 bases for V and 6 bases for J; bases not matched to a gene: 9. Per the germline V gene, CDR1 is SGDLS and CDR2 is YYNGEE. The CDR3 is 15 residues long. The clonotype was recovered from a woman aged 60-75 years in good health and CMV-seronegative. J is TRBJ2-1 and V is TRBV9; TRBD1 agrees at 8 bases. Sequenced: PBMCs. The CDR3 spells CASSPSRDRSNEQFF. CDR3 DNA sequence: TGTGCCAGCAGCCCAAGCCGGGACAGGTCCAATGAGCAGTTCTTC.